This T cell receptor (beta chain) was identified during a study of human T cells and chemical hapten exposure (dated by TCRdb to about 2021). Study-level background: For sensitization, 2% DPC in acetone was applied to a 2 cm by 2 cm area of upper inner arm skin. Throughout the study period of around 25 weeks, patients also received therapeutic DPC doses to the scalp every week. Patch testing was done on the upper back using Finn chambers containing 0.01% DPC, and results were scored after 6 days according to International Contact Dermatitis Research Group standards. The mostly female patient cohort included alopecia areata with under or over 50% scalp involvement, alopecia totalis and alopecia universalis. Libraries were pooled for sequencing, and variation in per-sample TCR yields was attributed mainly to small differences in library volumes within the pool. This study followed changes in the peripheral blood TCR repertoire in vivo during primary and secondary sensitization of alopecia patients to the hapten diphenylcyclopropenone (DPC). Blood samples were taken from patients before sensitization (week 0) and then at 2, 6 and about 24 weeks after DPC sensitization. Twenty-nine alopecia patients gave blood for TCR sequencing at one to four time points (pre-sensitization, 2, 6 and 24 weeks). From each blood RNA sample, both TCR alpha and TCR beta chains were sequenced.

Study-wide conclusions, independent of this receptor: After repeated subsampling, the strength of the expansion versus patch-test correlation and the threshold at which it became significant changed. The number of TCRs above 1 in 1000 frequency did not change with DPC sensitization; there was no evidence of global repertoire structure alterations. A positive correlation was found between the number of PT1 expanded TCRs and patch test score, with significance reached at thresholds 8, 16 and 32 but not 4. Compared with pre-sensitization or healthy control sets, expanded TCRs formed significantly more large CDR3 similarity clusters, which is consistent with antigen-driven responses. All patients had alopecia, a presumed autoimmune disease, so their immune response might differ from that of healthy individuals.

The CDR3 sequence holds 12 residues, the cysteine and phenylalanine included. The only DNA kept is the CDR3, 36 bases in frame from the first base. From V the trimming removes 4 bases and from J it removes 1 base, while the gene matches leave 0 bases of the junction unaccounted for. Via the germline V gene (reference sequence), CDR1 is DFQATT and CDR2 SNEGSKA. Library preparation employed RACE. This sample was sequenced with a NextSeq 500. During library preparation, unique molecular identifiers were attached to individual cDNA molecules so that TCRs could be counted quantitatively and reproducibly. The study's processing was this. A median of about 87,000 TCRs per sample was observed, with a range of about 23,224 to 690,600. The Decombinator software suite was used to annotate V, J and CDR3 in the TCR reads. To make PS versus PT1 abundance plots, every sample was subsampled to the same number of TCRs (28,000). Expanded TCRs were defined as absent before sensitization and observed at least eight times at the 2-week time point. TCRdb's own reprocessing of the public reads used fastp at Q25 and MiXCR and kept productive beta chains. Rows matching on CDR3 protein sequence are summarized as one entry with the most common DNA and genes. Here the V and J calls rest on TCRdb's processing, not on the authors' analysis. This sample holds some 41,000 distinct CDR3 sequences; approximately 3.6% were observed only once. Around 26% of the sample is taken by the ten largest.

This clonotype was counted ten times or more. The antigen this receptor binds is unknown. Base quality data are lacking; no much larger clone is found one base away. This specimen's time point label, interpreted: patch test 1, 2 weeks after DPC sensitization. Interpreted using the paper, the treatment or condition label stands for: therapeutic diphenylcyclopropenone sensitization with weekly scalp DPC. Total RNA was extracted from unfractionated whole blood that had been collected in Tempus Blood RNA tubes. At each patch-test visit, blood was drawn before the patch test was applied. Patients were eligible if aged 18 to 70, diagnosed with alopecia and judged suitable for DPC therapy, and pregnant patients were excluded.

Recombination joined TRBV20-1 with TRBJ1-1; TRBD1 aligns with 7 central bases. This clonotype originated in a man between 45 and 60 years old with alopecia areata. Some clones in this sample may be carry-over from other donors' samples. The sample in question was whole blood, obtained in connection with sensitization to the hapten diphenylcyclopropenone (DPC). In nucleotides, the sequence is TGCAGTGCTAACAGGGGGAACACTGAAGCTTTCTTT. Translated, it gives CSANRGNTEAFF.